This entry lists 14 T cell receptor beta chains sequenced from one sample in a study of CD8+ T cells in alopecia areata. RNA extraction and reverse transcription yielded cDNA as sequencing template. The method was immunoSEQ multiplex PCR; TCRdb's version includes in-frame clones alone and lacks a portion of them. The table has 150,000 or so clones, about 90% seen once. Source: CD8+ T cells sorted from blood, taken at week 0. The origin of the receptors is a human donor with alopecia areata.

This clone was found once. In DNA, the CDR3 is TGCAGCGTTGCACGGAGAGAGGGGGCTCCGCCCTATGGCTACACCTTC. Translating gives CSVARREGAPPYGYTF. The chain recombines TRBV29-1 with TRBJ1-2, with 7 bases fitting TRBD1. CDR1 and CDR2 (germline): SQVTM, ANQGSEA. Losses at the gene ends were 4 bases for V and 4 bases for J; bases not matched to a gene: 15. There are 16 residues in the CDR3.

The chain couples TRBV5-8 to TRBJ2-3, with D maybe TRBD1 (5 bases). Trimming cost V 3 bases and J 2 bases, with 13 bases left between them. CDR1 SGHTS and CDR2 YDEGEE come from the germline V gene. This CDR3 has 15 amino acids. In nucleotides, the CDR3 is TGTGCCAGCAGCTCTCCCAGGGTCATCACAGATACGCAGTATTTT. Its protein product is CASSSPRVITDTQYF.

The genes are TRBV5-6 and TRBJ2-1; no clear D. Deletions cut 2 bases from V and 3 bases from J, with 3 bases between. This CDR3 is 12 amino acids long. CDR1 is SGHDT and CDR2 is YYEEEE in the germline V gene. The CDR3 sequence is CASSFSYNEQFF. CDR3 coding DNA: TGTGCCAGCAGCTTCAGCTACAATGAGCAGTTCTTC.

This clone was picked up one time. This chain uses TRBV5-1 with TRBJ2-1; D not resolved. Germline loops: CDR1 SGHRS, CDR2 YFSETQ. This CDR3 comprises 14 residues. The ends were cut back, 3 bases at V and 9 bases at J, with 16 bases in the middle. The CDR3, as DNA: TGCGCCAGCAGCTCCTTCTATCGTCATATTGAGCAGTTCTTC. Protein sequence: CASSSFYRHIEQFF.

J is TRBJ1-5 and V is TRBV29-1, with 8 bases that match TRBD1. The CDR3 is 14 amino acids. Looked up from germline, CDR1 is SQVTM and CDR2 is ANQGSEA. With V trimmed by 4 bases and J by 7 bases, 9 bases remained unmatched. The CDR3 coding sequence is TGCAGCGTTGTAAGGACAGGGTATGGGCAGCCCCAGCATTTT. Protein product: CSVVRTGYGQPQHF.

The chain uses TRBV27 and TRBJ1-1, with 7 positions matching TRBD1. This CDR3 has 14 amino acids. With 3 bases clipped from V and 5 bases from J, the junction kept 6 bases outside the gene matches. Germline CDR1 reads MNHEY; CDR2 reads SMNVEV (reference sequence). As DNA, the CDR3 is TGTGCCAGCAGTTTTCGGCAGGGGGGGACTGAAGCTTTCTTT. Translating it yields CASSFRQGGTEAFF.

V gene TRBV10-3 combines with J gene TRBJ2-7, with a tentative D call TRBD1 (6 bases). From germline, CDR1 is ENHRY and CDR2 SYGVKD. CDR3 length equals 17 residues. The germline V and J ends were trimmed by 2 bases and 3 bases, with 20 bases remaining between them. The CDR3 DNA sequence: TGTGCCATCAGTGAGCGGTTAGGACAGAGACTCTACTACGAGCAGTACTTC. It specifies CAISERLGQRLYYEQYF.

This clone came up once. The chain links TRBV9 to TRBJ2-7; 8 positions match TRBD1. The CDR3 runs 14 residues. Germline V gene data show CDR1 as SGDLS and CDR2 as YYNGEE. Trimming removed 0 bases from V and 10 bases from J; junction bases left unmatched: 9. CDR3 coding DNA: TGTGCCAGCAGCGTAGGTTCAGGGGGCGCTTCCCAGTACTTC. Translated: CASSVGSGGASQYF.

In its sample, this clone was seen once. V is TRBV5-1 and J is TRBJ1-4, with TRBD1 identical over 8 bases. The J segment lost 5 bases and the V segment lost 4 bases, leaving 1 base of the junction unmatched. The CDR3 length is 13 residues. Germline V gives CDR1 SGHRS, CDR2 YFSETQ. CDR3 DNA sequence: TGCGCCAGCAGCGGGGACAGGAATGAAAAACTGTTTTTT. It is translated as CASSGDRNEKLFF.

This chain links TRBV27 with TRBJ2-7; D might be TRBD1 (6 bases). This CDR3 spans 15 amino acids. V dropped 2 bases and J dropped 2 bases, with 13 bases sitting between them. The germline CDR1 and CDR2 sequences are MNHEY and SMNVEV (reference sequence). The CDR3 coding sequence is TGTGCCAGCAGTTTAAAGGGAACAGGGACCTACGAGCAGTACTTC. Translated: CASSLKGTGTYEQYF.

The rearrangement joins TRBV20-1 to TRBJ2-1; unclear D gene. Germline-derived CDR1 and CDR2 are DFQATT and SNEGSKA (reference sequence). The CDR3 contains 11 residues. Trimming removed 6 bases at V and 5 bases at J, with 8 bases between. CDR3 region: CSAIKNNEQFF. As DNA, the CDR3 is TGCAGTGCCATTAAAAACAATGAGCAGTTCTTC.

The chain carries TRBV13 and TRBJ2-3; 7 bases align to TRBD2. The CDR3 consists of 14 residues. Trimming cost V 6 bases and J 4 bases; bases outside gene matches: 7. CDR1 and CDR2 from the germline V gene are PRHDT and FYEKMQ (reference sequence). The DNA of the CDR3 is TGTGCCAGCAGTACCGGCGGGAGAGCAGATACGCAGTATTTT. Translating gives CASSTGGRADTQYF.

CDR3 coding DNA: TGTGCTGGGGCTACGGGGTACACCGGGGAGCTGTTTTTT. Amino acids: CAGATGYTGELFF. J is TRBJ2-2 and V is TRBV12-5, with D perhaps given as TRBD1 or TRBD2 (5 bases each). There are 13 residues in the CDR3. The germline CDR1 and CDR2 sequences are LGHNT and FRNRAP. The V gene lost 11 bases and the J gene lost 3 bases, with 13 bases spanning the gap. Full variable domain (rest looked up from reference TRBV12-5 and TRBJ2-2): DARVTQTPRHKVTEMGQEVTMRCQPILGHNTVFWYRQTMMQGLELLAYFRNRAPLDDSGMPKDRFSAEMPDATLATLKIQPSEPRDSAVYFCAGATGYTGELFFGEGSRLTVL.

This chain joins TRBV29-1 and TRBJ2-5, with 12 bases identical to TRBD2. This CDR3 region has 14 residues. Losses at the gene ends were 6 bases for V and 1 base for J; bases not matched to a gene: 3. The germline gives CDR1 SQVTM, CDR2 ANQGSEA. The CDR3 reads CSVGLAGIQETQYF. CDR3 coding DNA: TGCAGCGTCGGACTAGCGGGGATCCAAGAGACCCAGTACTTC. Based on the CDR3 plus reference TRBV29-1 and TRBJ2-5, the full variable domain is SAVISQKPSRDICQRGTSLTIQCQVDSQVTMMFWYRQQPGQSLTLIATANQGSEATYESGFVIDKFPISRPNLTFSTLTVSNMSPEDSSIYLCSVGLAGIQETQYFGPGTRLLVL.